This TCR beta chain was recorded in a study of cytomegalovirus exposure and HLA in healthy donors. Overall study results and limits: A missense variant in DCLRE1C was later tied to TCR beta V- and J-gene trimming.

PCR used 60 Vbeta primers and 13 Jbeta primers. In the study's own analysis: Later reanalysis found 80 million or so unique TCR beta chains, roughly 10 million of them shared. The assay was immunoSEQ multiplex PCR, and TCRdb's table has in-frame clones only and misses some. That table furnishes V, J and clone size, whereas the DNA furnished D and trimming. This sample carries under 200,000 clones, around three quarters of them seen once, and the ten largest clones take roughly 1.9%. This clone appeared once. The antigen is not known. The origin of this receptor is a woman aged 25 to 39 in good health and CMV-seronegative. The sample taken for sequencing was PBMCs.

In nucleotides, the CDR3 is TGTGCCAGCAGTCGGCGGCTAGCCAAAAACATTCAGTACTTC. Translating it yields CASSRRLAKNIQYF. This chain uses TRBV2 with TRBJ2-4; D remains ambiguous. The germline gives CDR1 SNHLY, CDR2 FYNNEI. The CDR3 contains 14 residues. Trimming pared 5 bases from V and 0 bases from J, leaving 8 bases between.